Reported below is one T cell receptor (beta chain). Its antigen remains unidentified. Base qualities were left out, and no much larger clone turns up one base away. From the cysteine through the phenylalanine, the CDR3 covers 15 amino acids. Only the CDR3 DNA stays, 45 bases, in frame from base 1. CDR1 and CDR2 are drawn from the germline V gene: SGHDT, YYEEEE. V was cut back by 2 bases and J by 3 bases, leaving a gap of 12 bases between them. The record originates from a study of cytotoxic CD8 clonotypes in ibrutinib-treated CLL (dated by TCRdb to the early 2020s). General notes on the study: The cohort had around twelve relapsed/refractory and some 15 treatment-naive patients; 17 were IGHV unmutated. Responses were partial in some 24 patients and complete in 2; after median approximately 66 months follow-up, about 15 stayed in remission and approximately twelve progressed. Response samples were obtained after a median of around eleven months of treatment, with a range of roughly 6 to 36 months. Samples averaged roughly 280,000 productive templates and just under 95,000 productive rearrangements. Of the approximately 86 participants in the trial, roughly 26 had longitudinal samples available. Cryopreserved peripheral blood mononuclear cells were collected at three points: before therapy, at response, and at either sustained remission or disease progression. All remission and progressive disease samples were collected while patients were still receiving ibrutinib.

What the time point label conveys for this sample: 12 to 13 months on ibrutinib. For TCR beta library preparation, around 2.1 micrograms of genomic DNA were extracted from the cryopreserved PBMCs. High-throughput TCR beta sequencing was performed on longitudinal blood samples from CLL patients receiving ibrutinib monotherapy. The patients were enrolled in a single-center, open-label phase 2 trial of ibrutinib monotherapy. The goal of deep resolution MiSeq sequencing was a depth between 1 in 1 million and 1 in 200,000 T cells, and coverage averaged 10x per clonotype. The immunoSEQ hsTCRB Kit was used to generate TCR beta libraries. The study's processing was this. Data were analyzed with ImmunoSEQ Data Assistant and ImmunoSEQ Analyzer, with V, D and J genes assigned per IMGT definitions. Clonality was computed as one minus normalized Shannon entropy of productive rearrangement frequencies, ranging from 0 to 1. Only overrepresented clonotypes making up at least 0.05% of each patient's repertoire were included in the public clonotype analysis. Around 14 repertoires from age-matched healthy donors, obtained from immuneACCESS, served as clonality controls. TCRdb took this table from immuneACCESS and kept in-frame rearrangements with V and J called. Such tables lack part of the clones; where checked against another copy, unresolved V genes explain under half of the gap, and the rest is unexplained. The DNA was the basis for D and trimming; V, J and clone size are from that table. The sample table holds roughly 200,000 clones, of which 75% to 85% were seen once. The biggest ten clones account for about an eighth of the sample.

Summary of the overall study and its limitations: Sampling times were not matched between sustained-remission and progressing patients, and lymph node repertoires were not studied. Clonality increased at ibrutinib response, stayed stable in sustained remission, and fell back toward baseline at progression. Public clonotypes were rare and either shrank or stayed stable during treatment, and the rise in clonality at ibrutinib response reflected expansion of private clonotypes. At baseline, clonality was higher than in age-matched healthy donors and showed a strong correlation with circulating CD8+ T-cell counts.

In this chain, TRBV5-6 is recombined with TRBJ2-1, with no confident D gene call. The TCR sequence derives from a human donor with chronic lymphocytic leukemia. Sequencing used PBMCs, obtained after 12 months of ibrutinib treatment. Here is the DNA: TGTGCCAGCAGCTTCCGACGAGGATTCTACAATGAGCAGTTCTTC. Its amino acids are CASSFRRGFYNEQFF.